This T cell receptor (beta chain) was sequenced during a study of ipilimumab plus nivolumab after autologous stem cell transplantation. Patients got 3 mg/kg IV nivolumab weeks 1, 4, 7, 10, then biweekly through week 26. Trimming cost V 7 bases and J 6 bases, with 14 bases left between them. In germline, CDR1 is SGHDT, CDR2 YYEEEE. The CDR3 loop spans 12 amino acids. TCRdb's table, derived via immunoSEQ multiplex PCR, lists solely in-frame clones and lacks some. Counted here are 12,000 or so clones, approximately 70% occurring once; the ten biggest clones make up roughly 28%. The sequencing used PBMCs, collected in a trial of ipilimumab plus nivolumab as post-transplant consolidation. The chain carries TRBV5-6 and TRBJ2-7, with D perhaps matching TRBD1 or TRBD2 (5 bases each). The TCR sequence derives from a male donor with diffuse large B-cell lymphoma. In DNA form, the CDR3 reads TGTGCCAGCTGTTTAGGGACCGGCGAGCAGTACTTC. This sequence encodes CASCLGTGEQYF.